Below, one TCR beta chain is given with its context. The data originate from a study of T cell responses to AZD1222 COVID-19 vaccine. The length of the CDR3 is 13 residues. V gave up 4 bases and J gave up 3 bases, with 9 bases separating them. CDR1 is LGHDT and CDR2 is YNNKEL in the germline V gene (reference sequence). The protocol was immunoSEQ multiplex PCR, while the TCRdb copy is restricted to in-frame clones and leaves out a portion. Of approximately 130,000 clones in the sample, over 90% were seen once. This clonotype was obtained from an adult in good health. Sample: peripheral blood, taken on day 0 of AZD1222 vaccination. The gene calls are TRBV3-1 (or the pseudogene TRBV3-2) and TRBJ1-1; no clear D gene. The CDR3 DNA is TGTGCCAGCAGCCCGTGGGGAGACACTGAAGCTTTCTTT. This translates into CASSPWGDTEAFF.